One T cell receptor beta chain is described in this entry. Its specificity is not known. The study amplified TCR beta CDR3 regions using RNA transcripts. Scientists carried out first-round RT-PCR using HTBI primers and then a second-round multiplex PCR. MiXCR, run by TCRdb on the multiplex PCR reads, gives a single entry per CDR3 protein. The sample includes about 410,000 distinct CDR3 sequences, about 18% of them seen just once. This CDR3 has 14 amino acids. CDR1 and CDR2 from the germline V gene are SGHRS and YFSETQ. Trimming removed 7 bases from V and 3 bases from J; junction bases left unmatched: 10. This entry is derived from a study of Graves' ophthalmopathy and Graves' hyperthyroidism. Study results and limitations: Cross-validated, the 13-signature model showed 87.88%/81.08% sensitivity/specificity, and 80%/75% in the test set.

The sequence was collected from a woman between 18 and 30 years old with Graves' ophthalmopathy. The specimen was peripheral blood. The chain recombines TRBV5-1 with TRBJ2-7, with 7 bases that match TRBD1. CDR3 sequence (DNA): TGCGCCAGCGGACCCGGGACAGTCAACTACGAGCAGTACTTC. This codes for CASGPGTVNYEQYF.